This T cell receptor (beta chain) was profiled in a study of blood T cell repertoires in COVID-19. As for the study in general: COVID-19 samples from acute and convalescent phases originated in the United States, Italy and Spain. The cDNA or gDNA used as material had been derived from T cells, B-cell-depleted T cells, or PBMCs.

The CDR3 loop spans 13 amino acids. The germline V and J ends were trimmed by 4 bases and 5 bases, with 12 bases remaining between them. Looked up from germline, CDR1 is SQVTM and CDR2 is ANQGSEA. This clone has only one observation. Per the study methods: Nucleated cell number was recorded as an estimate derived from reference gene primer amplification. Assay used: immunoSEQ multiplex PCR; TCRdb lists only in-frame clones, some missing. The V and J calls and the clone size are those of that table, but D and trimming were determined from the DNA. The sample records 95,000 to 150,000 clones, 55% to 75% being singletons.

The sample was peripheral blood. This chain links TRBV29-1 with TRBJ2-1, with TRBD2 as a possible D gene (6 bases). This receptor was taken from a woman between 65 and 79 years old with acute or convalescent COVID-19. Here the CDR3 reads CSVAGWGDNEQFF. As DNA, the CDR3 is TGCAGCGTTGCGGGATGGGGGGACAATGAGCAGTTCTTC.